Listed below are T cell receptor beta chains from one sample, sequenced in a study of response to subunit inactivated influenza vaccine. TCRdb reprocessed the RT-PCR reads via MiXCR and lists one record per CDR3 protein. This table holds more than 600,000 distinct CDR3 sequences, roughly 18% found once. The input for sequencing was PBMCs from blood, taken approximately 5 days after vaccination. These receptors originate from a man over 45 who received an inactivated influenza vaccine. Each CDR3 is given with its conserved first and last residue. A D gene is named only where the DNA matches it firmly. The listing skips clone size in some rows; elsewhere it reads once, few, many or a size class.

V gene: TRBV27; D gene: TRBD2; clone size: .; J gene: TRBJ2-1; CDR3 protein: CASSPTGRGRTDEQFF; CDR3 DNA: TGTGCCAGCAGTCCCACTGGGCGCGGGAGGACCGATGAGCAGTTCTTC
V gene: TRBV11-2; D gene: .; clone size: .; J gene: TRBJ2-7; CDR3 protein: CASSRGTFYEQYF; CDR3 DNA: TGTGCCAGCAGCCGCGGGACATTCTACGAGCAGTACTTC
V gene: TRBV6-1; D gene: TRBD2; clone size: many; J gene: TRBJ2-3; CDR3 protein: CASSKGLAGPSTDTQYF; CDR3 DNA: TGTGCCAGCAGCAAAGGCCTAGCGGGACCTAGCACAGATACGCAGTATTTT
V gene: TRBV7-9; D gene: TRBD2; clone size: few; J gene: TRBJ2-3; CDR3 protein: CASSSDNSGTYTDTQYF; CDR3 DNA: TGTGCCAGCAGCTCGGATAATAGCGGGACTTACACAGATACGCAGTATTTT
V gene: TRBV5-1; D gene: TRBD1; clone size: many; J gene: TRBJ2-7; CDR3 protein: CASSLAWTGGYEQYF; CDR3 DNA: TGCGCCAGCAGCTTGGCATGGACAGGGGGCTACGAGCAGTACTTC
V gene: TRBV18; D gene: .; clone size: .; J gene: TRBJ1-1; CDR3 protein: CASSPVGQSGEAFF; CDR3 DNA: TGTGCCAGCTCACCAGTGGGGCAATCGGGTGAAGCTTTCTTT
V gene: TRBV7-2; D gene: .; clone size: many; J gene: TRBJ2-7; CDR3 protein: CASSLGVGYEQYF; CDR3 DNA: TGTGCCAGCAGCTTAGGGGTTGGCTACGAGCAGTACTTC
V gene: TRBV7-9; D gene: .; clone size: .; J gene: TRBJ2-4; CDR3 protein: CASSPGQPLAKNIQYF; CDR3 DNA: TGTGCCAGCAGCCCAGGACAGCCTCTAGCCAAAAACATTCAGTACTTC
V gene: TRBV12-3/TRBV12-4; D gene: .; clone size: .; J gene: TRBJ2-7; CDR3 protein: CASSSPRSEQYF; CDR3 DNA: TGTGCCAGCAGTTCCCCCCGGAGCGAGCAGTACTTC
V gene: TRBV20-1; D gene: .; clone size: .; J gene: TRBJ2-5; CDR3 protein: CSARDGSGPEAQYF; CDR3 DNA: TGCAGTGCTAGAGACGGGAGCGGCCCAGAGGCCCAGTACTTC
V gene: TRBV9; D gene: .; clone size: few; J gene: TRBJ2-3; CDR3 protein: CASSVGAGVSTDTQYF; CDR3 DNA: TGTGCCAGCAGCGTCGGTGCTGGGGTGAGCACAGATACGCAGTATTTT
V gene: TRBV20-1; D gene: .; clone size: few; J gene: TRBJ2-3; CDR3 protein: CSAMPGADTQYF; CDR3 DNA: TGCAGTGCTATGCCGGGGGCAGATACGCAGTATTTT
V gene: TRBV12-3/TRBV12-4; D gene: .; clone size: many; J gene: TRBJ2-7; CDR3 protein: CASSLWGVSSYEQYF; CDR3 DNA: TGTGCCAGCAGTTTGTGGGGGGTGAGCTCCTACGAGCAGTACTTC
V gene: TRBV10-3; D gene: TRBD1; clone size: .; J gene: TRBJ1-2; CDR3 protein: CAISGTGDQRPANYGYTF; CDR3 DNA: TGTGCCATCAGTGGGACAGGGGACCAACGGCCGGCTAACTATGGCTACACCTTC
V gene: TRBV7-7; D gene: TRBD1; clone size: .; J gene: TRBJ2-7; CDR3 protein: CASSTGQGREQYF; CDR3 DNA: TGTGCTAGCAGCACCGGACAGGGACGAGAGCAGTACTTC
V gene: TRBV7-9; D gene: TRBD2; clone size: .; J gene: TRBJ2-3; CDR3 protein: CASSLSTGGSSTDTQYF; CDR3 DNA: TGTGCCAGCAGCTTATCTACGGGGGGGTCTAGCACAGATACGCAGTATTTT
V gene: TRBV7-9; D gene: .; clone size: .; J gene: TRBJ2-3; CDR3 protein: CASSLDSGGYTQYF; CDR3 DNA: TGTGCCAGCAGCTTAGATTCGGGGGGCTATACGCAGTATTTT
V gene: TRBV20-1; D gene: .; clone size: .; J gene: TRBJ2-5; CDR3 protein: CSATDRQETQYF; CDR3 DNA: TGCAGTGCTACGGACAGACAAGAGACCCAGTACTTC
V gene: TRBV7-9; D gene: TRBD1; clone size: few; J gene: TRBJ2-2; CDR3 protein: CASSPKADRTTGELFF; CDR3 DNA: TGTGCCAGCAGCCCTAAGGCGGACAGGACCACCGGGGAGCTGTTTTTT
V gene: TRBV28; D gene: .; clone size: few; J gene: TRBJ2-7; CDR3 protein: CASGQSYYEQYF; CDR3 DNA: TGTGCCTCAGGGCAGTCCTACTACGAGCAGTACTTC
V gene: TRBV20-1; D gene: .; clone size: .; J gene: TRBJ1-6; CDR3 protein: CSARDGAGTNSPLHF; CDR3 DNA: TGCAGTGCTAGAGATGGGGCCGGAACTAATTCACCCCTCCACTTT
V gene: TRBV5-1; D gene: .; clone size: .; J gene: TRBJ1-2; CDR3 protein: CASSPGPEDYGYTF; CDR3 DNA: TGCGCCAGCAGCCCCGGTCCAGAGGACTATGGCTACACCTTC
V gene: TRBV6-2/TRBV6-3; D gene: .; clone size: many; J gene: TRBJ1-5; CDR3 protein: CASSYPSTNQPQHF; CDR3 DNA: TGTGCCAGCAGTTACCCATCTACTAATCAGCCCCAGCATTTT
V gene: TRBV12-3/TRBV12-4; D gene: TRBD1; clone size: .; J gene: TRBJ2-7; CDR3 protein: CASRDGQAYEQYF; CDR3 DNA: TGTGCCAGCAGAGATGGACAGGCCTACGAGCAGTACTTC
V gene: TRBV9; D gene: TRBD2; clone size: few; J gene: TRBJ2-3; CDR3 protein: CASSVDGGRADTQYF; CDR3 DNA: TGTGCCAGCAGCGTAGATGGCGGGAGGGCAGATACGCAGTATTTT
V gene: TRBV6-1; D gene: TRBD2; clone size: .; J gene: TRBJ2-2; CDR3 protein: CASRTSGSYTGELFF; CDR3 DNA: TGTGCCAGCAGGACTAGCGGGAGTTACACCGGGGAGCTGTTTTTT
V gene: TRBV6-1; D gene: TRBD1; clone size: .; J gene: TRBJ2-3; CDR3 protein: CASSRSGQGTDTQYF; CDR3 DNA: TGTGCCAGCAGTCGCTCCGGACAGGGGACAGATACGCAGTATTTT
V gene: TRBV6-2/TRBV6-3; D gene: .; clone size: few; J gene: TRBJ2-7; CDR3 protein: CASSYRSREGSYEQYF; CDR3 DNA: TGTGCCAGCAGTTACCGTTCGCGGGAAGGCTCCTACGAGCAGTACTTC
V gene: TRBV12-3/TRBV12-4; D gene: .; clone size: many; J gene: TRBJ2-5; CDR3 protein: CASSLNRPQETQYF; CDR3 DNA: TGTGCCAGCAGTTTAAACAGGCCCCAAGAGACCCAGTACTTC
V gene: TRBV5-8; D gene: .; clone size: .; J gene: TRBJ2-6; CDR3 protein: CASSLWGGSSGANVLTF; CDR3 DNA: TGTGCCAGCAGCTTGTGGGGGGGCTCATCTGGGGCCAACGTCCTGACTTTC
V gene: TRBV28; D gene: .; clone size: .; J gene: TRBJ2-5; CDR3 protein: CASSDRIQTQYF; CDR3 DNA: TGTGCCAGCAGTGACAGGATCCAGACCCAGTACTTC
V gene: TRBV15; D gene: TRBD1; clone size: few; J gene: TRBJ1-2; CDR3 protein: CATSRRTGQGYTF; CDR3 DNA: TGTGCCACCAGCAGGCGGACAGGGCAAGGCTACACCTTC